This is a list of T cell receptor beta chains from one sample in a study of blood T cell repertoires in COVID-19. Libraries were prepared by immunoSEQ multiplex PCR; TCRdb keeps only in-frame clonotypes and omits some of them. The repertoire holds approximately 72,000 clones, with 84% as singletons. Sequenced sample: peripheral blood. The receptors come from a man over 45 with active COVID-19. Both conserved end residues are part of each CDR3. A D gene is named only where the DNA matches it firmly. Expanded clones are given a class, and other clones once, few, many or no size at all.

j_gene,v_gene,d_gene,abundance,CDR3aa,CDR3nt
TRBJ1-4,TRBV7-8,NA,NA,CASRGGEVEKLFF,TGTGCCAGCAGGGGGGGGGAAGTGGAAAAACTGTTTTTT
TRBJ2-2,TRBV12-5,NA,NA,CASGAGQGWSGELFF,TGTGCTAGTGGGGCCGGGCAGGGGTGGTCCGGGGAGCTGTTTTTT
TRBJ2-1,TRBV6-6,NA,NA,CASTPNRGGTFF,TGTGCCAGCACCCCGAACCGTGGCGGCACGTTCTTC
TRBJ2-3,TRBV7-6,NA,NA,CASSLRHSSTDTQYF,TGTGCCAGCAGCCTTCGGCACAGCAGCACAGATACGCAGTATTTT
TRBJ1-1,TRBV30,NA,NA,CAGTRGNTEAFF,TGTGCCGGGACGCGAGGAAACACTGAAGCTTTCTTT
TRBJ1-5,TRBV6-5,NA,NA,CASSYPDFSNQPQHF,TGTGCCAGCAGTTACCCGGACTTTAGCAATCAGCCCCAGCATTTT
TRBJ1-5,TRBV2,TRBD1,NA,CASNQGQVTGQPQHF,TGTGCCTCGAACCAGGGACAGGTGACCGGGCAGCCCCAGCATTTT
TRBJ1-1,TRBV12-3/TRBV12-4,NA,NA,CASSLGGEAFF,TGTGCCAGCAGTTTAGGAGGTGAAGCTTTCTTT
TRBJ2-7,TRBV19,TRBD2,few,CASSLPPARGVYEQYF,TGTGCCAGTAGTCTCCCCCCGGCGCGGGGGGTCTACGAGCAGTACTTC
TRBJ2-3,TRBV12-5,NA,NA,CASGDYTQYF,TGTGCTAGTGGGGACTATACGCAGTATTTT
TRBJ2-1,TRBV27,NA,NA,CASSLRSSYNEQFF,TGTGCCAGCAGTTTGAGGAGCTCCTACAATGAGCAGTTCTTC
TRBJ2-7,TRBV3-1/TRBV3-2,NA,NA,CASSQYFAYEQYF,TGTGCCAGCAGCCAATACTTCGCCTACGAGCAGTACTTC
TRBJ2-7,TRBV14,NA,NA,CASSQDFAREQYF,TGTGCCAGCAGCCAAGATTTTGCTAGAGAGCAGTACTTC
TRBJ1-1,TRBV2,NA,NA,CASGPGGGPRDANTEAFF,TGTGCCAGCGGTCCTGGGGGGGGGCCCCGAGACGCGAACACTGAAGCTTTCTTT
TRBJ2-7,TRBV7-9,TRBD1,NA,CASSLDRGFRQYF,TGTGCCAGCAGCTTAGACAGGGGTTTCCGGCAGTACTTC
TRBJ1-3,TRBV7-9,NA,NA,CASSADTRNTIYF,TGTGCCAGCAGCGCGGACACTAGAAACACCATATATTTT
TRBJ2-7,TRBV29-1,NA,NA,CSVEIRLDEQYF,TGCAGCGTTGAGATCCGCCTAGACGAGCAGTACTTC
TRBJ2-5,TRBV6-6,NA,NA,CASSEVSLGETQYF,TGTGCCAGCAGTGAGGTTAGCCTTGGAGAGACCCAGTACTTC
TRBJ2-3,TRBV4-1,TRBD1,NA,CASSQGTGLARRGTDTQYF,TGCGCCAGCAGCCAAGGGACAGGGCTAGCGCGACGTGGCACAGATACGCAGTATTTT
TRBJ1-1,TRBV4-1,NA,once,CASSQVPGDTEAFF,TGCGCCAGCAGCCAAGTCCCCGGGGACACTGAAGCTTTCTTT
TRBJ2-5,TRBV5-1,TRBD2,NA,CASSAEASGTGGTQYF,TGCGCCAGCAGCGCCGAGGCTAGCGGAACTGGGGGGACCCAGTACTTC
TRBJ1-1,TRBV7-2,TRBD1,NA,CASSYKGVGGSEAFF,TGTGCCAGCAGCTATAAAGGCGTAGGGGGCAGTGAAGCTTTCTTT
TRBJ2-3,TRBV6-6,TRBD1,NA,CASSTDRGGRTQYF,TGTGCCAGCAGCACGGACAGGGGAGGTCGTACGCAGTATTTT
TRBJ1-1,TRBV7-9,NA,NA,CASSPERATEAFF,TGTGCCAGCAGCCCTGAGCGGGCAACTGAAGCTTTCTTT
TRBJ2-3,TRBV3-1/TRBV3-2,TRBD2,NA,CASSQDSLLAGGVDTQYF,TGTGCCAGCAGCCAAGATAGCCTACTAGCGGGGGGGGTAGATACGCAGTATTTT
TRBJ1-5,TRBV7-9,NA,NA,CASSSGARGGVNQPQHF,TGTGCCAGCAGCTCGGGGGCGAGGGGAGGGGTAAATCAGCCCCAGCATTTT
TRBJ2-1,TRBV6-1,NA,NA,CASSESLWWQPGARIYEQFF,TGTGCCAGCAGTGAATCACTTTGGTGGCAGCCTGGGGCCAGGATTTATGAGCAGTTCTTC